This T cell receptor beta chain was captured in a study of blood T cells in healthy people across ages. Germline assignment: CDR1 LGHDT and CDR2 YNNKEL (reference sequence). The CDR3 length is 16 residues. Remarks on this clonotype: An end of the junction does not agree with germline; a read error may underlie this.

The use of a sample-barcoded 5' primer and a J-beta primer mix characterized a second PCR of roughly 7 to 11 cycles. MiXCR was run by TCRdb on the 5' RACE reads, yielding one entry per CDR3 protein. Seen here are approximately 680,000 distinct CDR3 sequences, about 32% observed once, and the top ten hold less than 20%. Sequenced sample: blood. This TCR was recovered from a woman aged 80 or over in good health. The rearrangement links TRBV3-1 to TRBJ2-3, with 8 nucleotides matching TRBD1. In nucleotides, the CDR3 is TGTGCCGGCAGCACCACAGGGGGAGGTGGAACAGATACGCAGTATTTT. It encodes CAGSTTGGGGTDTQYF.